This TCR beta chain was identified in a study of cytomegalovirus exposure and HLA in healthy donors (dated by TCRdb to between 2016 and 2019). A note on the overall study: An earlier analysis of roughly 500 of the donors reported 276 Gb of sequence data and 117 million unique TCR beta sequences obtained from approximately 180 million T cells. A later genetic analysis used genome-wide SNP genotypes for about 65% of the roughly 700 donors, treating that subset as a discovery cohort. Among 300 to 500 genotyped donors of the cohort, an average of around 220,000 unique TCR beta nucleotide sequences was sequenced per donor, of which approximately 19% were non-productive. Typing coverage varied by locus: roughly 629-640 donors for A, B, C, DRB1 and DQB1; roughly 560 for DQA1; more than 600 for DPA1; some 470 for DPB1. Alongside the repertoire data, information on donor age, sex, ethnicity and CMV serostatus was compiled. The aim of the study was to test whether cataloging public T cell receptors could identify signatures of past pathogen exposure. The study used immunosequencing to profile the T cell repertoires of 600 to 850 subjects and linked those repertoires to cytomegalovirus serostatus. An early release that covered 640 HLA-typed donors contained about 300 gigabases of sequencing data and roughly 84 million unique TCR sequences. To predict cytomegalovirus infection status, the study combined high-throughput TCR immunosequencing, statistical association of individual TCRs with disease status, and machine learning. HLA typing included class I and class II loci at four-digit resolution. Several DR-DQ haplotypes were handled as single units for association and clustering because linkage in the cohort was strong. The genetic ancestry cluster associated with self-reported Caucasian donors included 81% of the approximately 410 genotyped donors. Besides the first cohort of around 700 subjects, a separate validation cohort made up of over 100 different subjects was used. Rather than using new phenotypic data, the later analysis identified candidate immune exposures from TCR beta sequences and from how often those sequences occurred across donors. Every discovery cohort repertoire had been produced on one sequencing platform. In an earlier analysis of 587 of the donors, high-throughput TCR beta sequencing was used to judge whether each TCR beta V gene segment behaved as functional or pseudogenic. In a later analysis, previously published TCR beta repertoires from several hundred donors were re-analyzed and high-resolution HLA genotyping was added so that TCR occurrence patterns could be studied. Points the paper makes about the study in general: Most CMV-associated TCR beta chains appeared to be HLA-restricted in a later analysis, and the HLA associations seemed to be driven largely by CMV exposure. In a later analysis, several top co-occurrence clusters were reported to appear linked to parvovirus B19, influenza, CMV and Epstein-Barr virus. It was suggested by the authors that the approach could potentially be generalized to other disease states and immunological phenotypes. A further reported finding was that TCR beta sequences accurately predicted the HLA-A and HLA-B alleles for most subjects in the first cohort. Assigning TCR associations to individual alleles was difficult when HLA alleles, especially DR and DQ, strongly co-occurred. The only immune exposure information available for the cohort was CMV serostatus. In both the original and validation cohorts, the classifier was reported to diagnose cytomegalovirus status with high specificity and sensitivity. Because HLA typing was unavailable for some donors at each locus, only the typed subset was used in association tests. Because counts were too low, roughly 17 rarely observed V segments, including chromosome 9 orphons, were left out of the earlier analysis of 500 to 750 of the donors. Linkage disequilibrium might explain the correlated functional status among segregating V segments, but an unknown experimental factor could not be excluded. Compared with equally common non-associated chains, HLA-associated TCR beta chains in a later analysis were more clonally expanded and had lower generation probabilities. A total of 150 or so TCR beta chains were listed by the study as associated with cytomegalovirus. Compared with the roughly 670-donor mean, donors in an Asian-associated ancestry cluster had fewer N-insertions in productive TCRs, according to a later genetic analysis. Presence/absence analyses assumed roughly uniform sequencing depth across donors, an assumption that may not hold. Some IMGT-functional V segments, including TRBV6-2 and TRBV6-3, could not be distinguished by the 87-base-pair reads and were therefore excluded. This cohort had only TCR beta chains sequenced, and the lack of alpha or paired-chain data limited which features could be detected. A few of the identified cytomegalovirus-associated TCR beta chains were confirmed in vitro to be specific for cytomegalovirus antigens. Specific HLA alleles were associated with more than 15,000 TCR beta sequences at a false discovery rate of 0.05 in a later analysis. A cluster of highly shared sequence variants was judged likely to represent a technical artifact of the sequencing pipeline. A later analysis found that TCR association rates varied across HLA loci, with DRB1 alleles showing the most associated TCRs and HLA-C alleles the fewest. In a later genetic analysis, a missense DCLRE1C variant was associated with V-gene and J-gene trimming of TCR beta chains, and the association was replicated in an independent cohort. In an earlier analysis of fewer than 700 of the donors, most TCR beta V segments appeared in productive rearrangements about 87% or about 30% of the time, broadly matching IMGT annotations. Across donors, most TCR sequences were observed very rarely, whereas some public TCRs were present in many individuals.

The cohort was made up of approximately 670 healthy bone marrow donors. At the time of sampling, every cohort member was nominally healthy, though immune exposures that went unrecorded were likely present. Of the 670 or so cohort members, around 290 had positive CMV serostatus and 350 to 450 had negative CMV serostatus, and CMV serostatus was not recorded for the donor. A peripheral blood sample was collected from each donor, and TCR beta sequencing was performed on peripheral blood mononuclear cells. The Qiagen DNeasy Blood Extraction Kit was used to extract genomic DNA from the blood cell samples. A remark on this clone: Its antigen remains unidentified. It has no much larger one-base neighbor in the sample; base qualities were not kept.

Library preparation was by the immunoSEQ multiplex PCR assay. For the multiplex PCR, a mixture combining 60 forward primers for TCR Vbeta segments and 13 reverse primers for TCR Jbeta segments was used. Amplification of the CDR3 region of rearranged TCR beta genes was performed with a multiplex PCR assay on genomic DNA. The amplified TCR beta libraries were sequenced on the Illumina HiSeq System as 87-base-pair reads. The paper's processing steps were these. Across the roughly 700 repertoires, a later analysis counted 75 million to 90 million unique TCR beta chains, some 11 million of which were shared by at least two donors. To remove PCR and sequencing errors, raw reads were error-corrected and collapsed into unique sequences using a nearest-neighbor algorithm that merged closely related sequences. V, D and J gene segments were assigned by aligning CDR3 sequences to IMGT reference sequences. For a sequence to be retained, a match of at least six nucleotides was required to both a V gene segment and a J gene segment. Rearrangements were called productive when the CDR3 lacked stop codons and stayed in frame with V and J; all others were non-productive. Following IMGT convention, CDR3 was defined as the stretch from the second conserved V-encoded cysteine to the conserved J-encoded phenylalanine. The earlier analysis of 550 to 650 of the donors excluded any sequence lacking an unambiguous match to a single V gene segment. In an earlier analysis of roughly 500 of the donors, V segments were called functional above 56.7% productive rearrangements and were called segregating when the between-donor standard deviation exceeded 5%. A statistical classification framework was built to diagnose cytomegalovirus status from the catalog of TCR beta chain sequences. In a later analysis, V and J genes were assigned by comparing TCR nucleotide sequences against IMGT/GENE-DB human TR gene sequences. Using the TCRdist pipeline, a later analysis assigned CDR3 sequences along with most-parsimonious VDJ recombination scenarios. In a later analysis, each TCR beta chain was defined by its CDR3 amino acid sequence together with its V-gene family, and reads without a unique V-gene family were excluded. As a way to deal with suspected cross-contamination and a sequencing artifact, a later analysis dropped over 550 nucleotide sequences that were highly shared and had low generation probability. In a later analysis, a clonal expansion index was calculated for each public chain from normalized within-repertoire ranks of inferred template counts. Generation probabilities in a later analysis came from a VDJ recombination model fitted to out-of-frame rearrangements, and those results were checked against IGoR. In a later analysis, TCR-TCR, TCR-HLA and TCR-CMV co-occurrence was scored with hypergeometric tests, and a repertoire-size bias correction was applied to TCR pairs. In a later analysis, false discovery rates were estimated by permuting HLA or CMV assignments 20 times. In a later analysis, co-occurring TCRs were grouped using DBSCAN, with TCRdist sequence similarity added in when clustering inside HLA-allele-positive subsets. Repertoires with fewer than 30,000 or more than 120,000 public chains, plus five repertoires with anomalous nucleotide sharing, were excluded from co-occurrence clustering. TCRdb stores this immuneACCESS table with in-frame sequences only. Part of the clones is absent; in the studies checked, under half of the shortfall reflects unresolved V genes, and no reason is known for the rest. The DNA gave D and trimming, while V, J and clone size come from that table. The sample table shows just over 65,000 clones, and about 81% are seen once. About 7% of the sample lies in the top ten.

The CDR3 runs 13 residues from the cysteine to the phenylalanine. Of all the DNA, just the CDR3 is kept, 39 bases in frame from base 1. Trimming takes 7 bases from V and 5 bases from J, and the germline ends sit 12 bases apart. Looking up the germline V gene (reference sequence) yields CDR1 LNHDA and CDR2 SQIVND. This sequence uses TRBV19 and TRBJ1-5, with the D gene not clear enough to name. Sequenced: PBMCs. The clonotype originates from a human donor in good health. The CDR3 sequence is CASKEFGHQPQHF. The nucleotide sequence reads TGTGCCAGTAAGGAGTTTGGCCATCAGCCCCAGCATTTT.